These T cell receptor beta chains were read from a single sample in a study of OX40 agonist ivuxolimab in advanced cancers. TCRdb keeps only in-frame clones here, not all; method: immunoSEQ multiplex PCR. This table has 70,000 or so clones, about 85% appearing once. Sequencing used CD4+ or CD8+ T cells sorted from blood, obtained in a trial of the OX40 agonist ivuxolimab. These TCRs come from an adult with an advanced solid tumor such as melanoma, head and neck, liver or kidney cancer. The CDR3 runs from the conserved cysteine through the conserved F or W. Each record gives: V gene, D gene, J gene, clone size, CDR3 protein, CDR3 DNA. The D gene is left open where the match is weak. Expanded clones get a size class; other rows say once, few or many, or leave the size out.

>TRBV28|NA|TRBJ2-7|NA
CASSLGQGGKYEQYF
TGTGCCAGCAGTTTGGGGCAGGGGGGGAAATACGAGCAGTACTTC
>TRBV5-1|TRBD2|TRBJ2-3|NA
CASSSLLAGAKADTQYF
TGCGCCAGCAGCTCGCTACTAGCGGGGGCCAAGGCAGATACGCAGTATTTT
>TRBV19|NA|TRBJ1-5|few
CACSTEGSQPQHF
TGTGCCTGCTCGACAGAAGGAAGTCAGCCCCAGCATTTT
>TRBV7-2|NA|TRBJ2-3|NA
CASSLSSGTDTQYF
TGTGCCAGCAGCTTGTCTAGCGGCACAGATACGCAGTATTTT
>TRBV4-3|NA|TRBJ2-5|NA
CASSHTFLGGGETQYF
TGCGCCAGCAGCCACACCTTCTTGGGAGGGGGAGAGACCCAGTACTTC
>TRBV28|TRBD1|TRBJ2-7|NA
CASSSLGNRGREQYF
TGTGCCAGCAGTTCCCTCGGGAACAGGGGACGTGAGCAGTACTTC
>TRBV2|NA|TRBJ2-7|NA
CASSEPRNSYEQYF
TGTGCCAGCAGTGAACCCCGAAACTCCTACGAGCAGTACTTC
>TRBV19|TRBD1|TRBJ2-4|NA
CASSNQGAAKNIQYF
TGTGCCAGTAGCAACCAGGGGGCGGCCAAAAACATTCAGTACTTC
>TRBV6-5|NA|TRBJ2-3|NA
CASSYGRGRLNTQYF
TGTGCCAGCAGTTACGGCAGGGGAAGACTGAATACGCAGTATTTT
>TRBV7-2|NA|TRBJ2-3|NA
CASTTSHHSTDTQYF
TGTGCCAGCACCACCTCGCACCACAGCACAGATACGCAGTATTTT
>TRBV6-5|TRBD1|TRBJ1-1|NA
CASRKGTGRREAFF
TGTGCCAGCAGAAAAGGGACAGGGAGGAGGGAAGCTTTCTTT
>TRBV6-5|NA|TRBJ1-2|NA
CASSYTSLGGYTF
TGTGCCAGCAGTTACACCAGCTTGGGGGGCTACACCTTC
>TRBV2|NA|TRBJ2-3|NA
CASSSSEGDTDTQYF
TGTGCCAGCAGCTCGTCAGAGGGGGACACAGATACGCAGTATTTT
>TRBV4-3|NA|TRBJ2-7|NA
CASSQVVTASSYEQYF
TGCGCCAGCAGCCAAGTCGTCACGGCTAGCTCCTACGAGCAGTACTTC
>TRBV10-3|NA|TRBJ2-5|NA
CAISESTVETQYF
TGTGCCATCAGTGAGTCGACGGTTGAGACCCAGTACTTC
>TRBV6-5|NA|TRBJ1-1|NA
CASSSLGDRTEAFF
TGTGCCAGCAGTTCCCTCGGGGATAGGACTGAAGCTTTCTTT
>TRBV28|TRBD1|TRBJ1-1|once
CATYIRGGGTEAFF
TGTGCCACCTATATCAGGGGGGGAGGGACTGAAGCTTTCTTT
>TRBV7-2|NA|TRBJ2-3|NA
CASSLAQHTDTQYF
TGTGCCAGCAGCTTAGCGCAGCACACAGATACGCAGTATTTT
>TRBV10-2|TRBD2|TRBJ2-3|NA
CASSVSLAGFADTQYF
TGCGCCAGCAGTGTTTCACTAGCGGGGTTTGCAGATACGCAGTATTTT
>TRBV6-1|NA|TRBJ2-7|NA
CASRSRAYEQYF
TGTGCCAGCAGGAGCAGGGCCTACGAGCAGTACTTC
>TRBV19|TRBD2|TRBJ2-1|NA
CASSIRTSGRYNEQFF
TGTGCCAGTAGTATTAGGACTAGCGGGAGATACAATGAGCAGTTCTTC
>TRBV18|NA|TRBJ2-2|NA
CASSGSKGVTGELFF
TGTGCCAGCTCAGGGTCCAAGGGAGTCACCGGGGAGCTGTTTTTT
>TRBV19|NA|TRBJ2-2|NA
CASSGSTNTGELFF
TGTGCCAGTAGCGGGAGCACGAACACCGGGGAGCTGTTTTTT
>TRBV10-3|NA|TRBJ2-5|NA
CAISDPTGTQGMETQYF
TGTGCCATCAGTGATCCAACCGGGACGCAGGGGATGGAGACCCAGTACTTC
>TRBV18|NA|TRBJ2-2|NA
CASSPEGSATGELFF
TGTGCCAGCTCACCAGAGGGGAGCGCTACCGGGGAGCTGTTTTTT
>TRBV7-8|NA|TRBJ1-1|NA
CASSKLAGGTEAFF
TGTGCCAGCAGCAAACTCGCCGGGGGCACTGAAGCTTTCTTT
>TRBV15|NA|TRBJ2-5|NA
CATRGIRAGETQYF
TGTGCCACCAGGGGAATAAGGGCGGGAGAGACCCAGTACTTC
>TRBV27|NA|TRBJ2-3|NA
CASSLSRDTQYF
TGTGCCAGCAGTTTATCTAGGGATACGCAGTATTTT
>TRBV6-5|TRBD1|TRBJ2-3|NA
CASSYRRGTGPDTQYF
TGTGCCAGCAGTTACCGCCGGGGGACAGGACCAGATACGCAGTATTTT
>TRBV9|NA|TRBJ2-3|once
CASSVGVRDFGTDTQYF
TGTGCCAGCAGCGTAGGAGTGAGGGATTTTGGCACAGATACGCAGTATTTT
>TRBV4-1|NA|TRBJ2-7|NA
CASSQDLSGYEQYF
TGCGCCAGCAGCCAAGATCTTTCCGGGTACGAGCAGTACTTC
>TRBV18|NA|TRBJ1-1|NA
CASSPRDTEAFF
TGTGCCAGCTCACCACGGGACACTGAAGCTTTCTTT
>TRBV4-3|TRBD2|TRBJ2-7|NA
CASSLRLAGAEQYF
TGCGCCAGCAGCCTCCGACTAGCGGGAGCCGAGCAGTACTTC
>TRBV9|NA|TRBJ2-5|few
CASSVGQGKRETQYF
TGTGCCAGCAGCGTAGGGCAGGGGAAGAGAGAGACCCAGTACTTC
>TRBV28|NA|TRBJ1-1|NA
CASSRSYEGKGTEAFF
TGTGCCAGCAGTCGATCCTACGAGGGGAAGGGCACTGAAGCTTTCTTT
>TRBV4-2|NA|TRBJ1-1|NA
CASSQSQGANTEAFF
TGTGCCAGCAGCCAATCACAGGGCGCGAACACTGAAGCTTTCTTT
>TRBV7-2|TRBD1|TRBJ2-5|few
CASSRTGTNQETQYF
TGTGCCAGCAGCCGGACAGGGACGAACCAAGAGACCCAGTACTTC
>TRBV6-5|NA|TRBJ2-6|NA
CASSYSNSGANVLTF
TGTGCCAGCAGTTACTCGAATTCTGGGGCCAACGTCCTGACTTTC
>TRBV5-6|TRBD2|TRBJ2-5|NA
CASSSLSGGWKTQYF
TGTGCCAGCAGCTCCCTGAGCGGGGGGTGGAAGACCCAGTACTTC
>TRBV7-2|TRBD2|TRBJ2-5|NA
CASSRREGKRETQYF
TGTGCCAGCAGCCGCAGGGAGGGGAAGCGGGAGACCCAGTACTTC
>TRBV5-1|TRBD1|TRBJ2-1|NA
CASSGQAQQFF
TGCGCCAGCAGCGGACAGGCCCAGCAGTTCTTC
>TRBV28|NA|TRBJ2-3|NA
CASSFRAGDTQYF
TGTGCCAGCAGTTTCCGCGCTGGGGATACGCAGTATTTT